This T cell receptor beta chain was recorded in a study of T-cell reconstitution after alpha-beta-depleted transplantation in children. Study results and limitations: Alpha-beta T cells present about two months after transplant were reported to originate from several hundred expanded graft clones. There were some patients whose high TCRbeta diversity at day 60 came from surviving recipient T cells and thymic progenitors. T cells produced anew were the main source of T-cell counts and diversity one year after transplant.

CDR1 and CDR2 from the germline V gene are ENHRY and SYGVKD. V was cut by 5 bases and J by 2 bases, with 10 bases left in between. The CDR3 covers 13 residues. About this clonotype: Its antigen is not known.

Preparation of the TCRbeta library involved a method that used unique molecular identifiers. Via MiXCR, TCRdb re-called the PCR reads, giving one row per CDR3 protein. The sample has more than 90,000 distinct CDR3 sequences, under 13% seen once. This sample comprised PBMCs, obtained before TCRalphabeta/CD19-depleted stem cell transplant. The receptor was derived from a boy aged 2 to 9 with acute lymphoblastic leukemia, due to receive a stem cell transplant. J is TRBJ2-7 and V is TRBV10-3; maybe TRBD1 (6 bases). The CDR3, as DNA: TGTGCCATCAGTAGGGGGAGCCCCTACGAGCAGTACTTC. It encodes CAISRGSPYEQYF.